This TCR beta chain came from a study of cytomegalovirus exposure and HLA in healthy donors. Study-level points and caveats: DRB1 had the most TCR associations and HLA-C the fewest, a later analysis found, with rates varying by HLA locus. Altogether, 170 or so TCR beta chains were recorded as cytomegalovirus-associated.

This clone came up once. Its specificity is not known. Germline CDR1 and CDR2: SGHRS and YFSETQ. The CDR3 covers 15 residues. V shed 1 base and J shed 2 bases, with 10 bases lying between them. Healthy bone marrow donors formed the donor group. PCR employed 60 Vbeta and 13 Jbeta primers. The data were produced by immunoSEQ multiplex PCR, yet TCRdb's version contains in-frame clones alone and is incomplete. The sample has more than 90,000 clones, about 75% seen once. This TCR was recovered from a man in his forties or fifties in good health and CMV-seropositive. The V call is TRBV5-1, the J call TRBJ1-5; D remains unclear. Specimen: PBMCs. In DNA, the CDR3 is TGCGCCAGCAGCTTGTCGGGATTGGGCAATCAGCCCCAGCATTTT. Translated, it gives CASSLSGLGNQPQHF.